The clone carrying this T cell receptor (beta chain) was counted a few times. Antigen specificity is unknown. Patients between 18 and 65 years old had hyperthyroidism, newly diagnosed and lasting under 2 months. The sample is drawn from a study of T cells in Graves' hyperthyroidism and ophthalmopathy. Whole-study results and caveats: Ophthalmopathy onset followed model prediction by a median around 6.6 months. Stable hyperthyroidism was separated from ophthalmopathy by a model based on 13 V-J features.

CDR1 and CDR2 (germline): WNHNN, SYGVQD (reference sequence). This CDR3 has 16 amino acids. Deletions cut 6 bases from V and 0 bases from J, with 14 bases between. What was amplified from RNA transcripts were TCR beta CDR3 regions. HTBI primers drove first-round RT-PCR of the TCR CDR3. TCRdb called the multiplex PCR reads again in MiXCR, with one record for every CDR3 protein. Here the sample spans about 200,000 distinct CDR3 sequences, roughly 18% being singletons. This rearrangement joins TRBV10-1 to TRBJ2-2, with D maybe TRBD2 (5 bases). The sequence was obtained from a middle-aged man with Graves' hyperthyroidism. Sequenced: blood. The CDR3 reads CASSPFVAPNTGELFF. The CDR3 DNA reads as TGCGCCAGCAGCCCCTTTGTAGCGCCGAACACCGGGGAGCTGTTTTTT.